Listed here is a single T cell receptor (beta chain). This record comes from a study of blood T cell repertoires in COVID-19. Study information: Both acute and convalescent COVID-19 samples were obtained from the United States, Italy and Spain.

Authors' methods: It was from reference gene primer amplification that nucleated cell counts were estimated. Data came from immunoSEQ multiplex PCR; TCRdb stores just in-frame clones and leaves some out. From that table come the V and J calls and clone size; the DNA was used to work out D and trimming. The sample includes approximately 250,000 clones, 86% seen only once; the top ten take over 8%. CDR3 length: 14 amino acids. After removal of 8 bases from V and 5 bases from J, the junction contained 9 bases not matched to a gene. The germline CDR1 and CDR2 sequences are MNHEY and SMNVEV (reference sequence).

What was sequenced was peripheral blood. This clonotype was sampled from a man aged 40-55 years with active or convalescent COVID-19. The J gene is TRBJ2-3, the V gene TRBV27; TRBD1 matches at 8 bases. CDR3 region: CASRYRGSIDTQYF. In DNA, the CDR3 is TGTGCCAGCCGATACAGGGGGAGTATAGATACGCAGTATTTT.